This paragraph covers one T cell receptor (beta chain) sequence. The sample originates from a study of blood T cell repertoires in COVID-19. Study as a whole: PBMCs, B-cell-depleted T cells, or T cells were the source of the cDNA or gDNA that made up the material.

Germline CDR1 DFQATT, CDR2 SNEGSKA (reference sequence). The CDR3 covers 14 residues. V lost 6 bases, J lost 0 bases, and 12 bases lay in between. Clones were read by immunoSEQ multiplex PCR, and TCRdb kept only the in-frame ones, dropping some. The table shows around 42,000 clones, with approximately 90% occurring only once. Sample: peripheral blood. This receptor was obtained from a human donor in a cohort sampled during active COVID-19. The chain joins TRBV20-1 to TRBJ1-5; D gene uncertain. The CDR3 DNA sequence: TGCAGTGCCAGTGGGCAATATAGCAATCAGCCCCAGCATTTT. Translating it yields CSASGQYSNQPQHF.